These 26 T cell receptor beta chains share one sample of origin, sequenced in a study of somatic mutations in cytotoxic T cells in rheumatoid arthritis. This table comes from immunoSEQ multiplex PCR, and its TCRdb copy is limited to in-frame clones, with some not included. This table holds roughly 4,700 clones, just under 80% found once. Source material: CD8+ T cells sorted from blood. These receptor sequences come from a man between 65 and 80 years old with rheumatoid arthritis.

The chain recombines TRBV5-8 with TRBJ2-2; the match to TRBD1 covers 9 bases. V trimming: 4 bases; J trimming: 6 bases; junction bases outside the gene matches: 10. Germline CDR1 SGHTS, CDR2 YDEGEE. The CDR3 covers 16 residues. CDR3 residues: CASSPLLGQGSGELFF. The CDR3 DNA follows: TGTGCCAGCAGCCCGCTATTGGGACAGGGTTCCGGGGAGCTGTTTTTT. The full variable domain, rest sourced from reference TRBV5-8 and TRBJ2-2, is EAGVTQSPTHLIKTRGQQATLRCSPISGHTSVYWYQQALGLGLQFLLWYDEGEERNRGNFPPRFSGRQFPNYSSELNVNALELEDSALYLCASSPLLGQGSGELFFGEGSRLTVL.

This CDR3 is CASRGGWVAAEAFF. The CDR3 nucleotides read TGCGCCAGCAGGGGCGGGTGGGTTGCCGCTGAAGCTTTCTTT. The genes are TRBV4-3 and TRBJ1-1; D gene unclear. Germline values: CDR1 LGHNA, CDR2 YSLEER. V lost 6 bases to trimming and J lost 6 bases, with 17 bases between them. The CDR3 has 14 amino acids.

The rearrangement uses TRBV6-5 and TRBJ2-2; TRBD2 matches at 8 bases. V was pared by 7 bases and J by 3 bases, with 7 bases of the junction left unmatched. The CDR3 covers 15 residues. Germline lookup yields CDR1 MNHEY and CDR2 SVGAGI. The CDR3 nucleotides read TGTGCCAGCATTGCCGGGGGGGGTTACACCGGGGAGCTGTTTTTT. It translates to CASIAGGGYTGELFF.

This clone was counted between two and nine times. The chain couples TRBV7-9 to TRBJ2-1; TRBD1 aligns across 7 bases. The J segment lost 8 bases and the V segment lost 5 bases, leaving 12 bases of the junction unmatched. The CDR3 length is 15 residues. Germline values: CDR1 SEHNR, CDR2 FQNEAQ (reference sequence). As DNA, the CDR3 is TGTGCCAGCAGCGCGGACAGGTTTGAGGTGGATGAGCAGTTCTTC. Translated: CASSADRFEVDEQFF.

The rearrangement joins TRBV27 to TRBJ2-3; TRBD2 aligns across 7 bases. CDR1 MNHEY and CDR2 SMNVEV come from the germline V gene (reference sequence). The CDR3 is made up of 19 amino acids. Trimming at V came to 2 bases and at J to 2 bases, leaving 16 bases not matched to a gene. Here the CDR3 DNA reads TGTGCCAGCAGTTTACCGCACCCCGGCGGGGGAGTTACCACAGATACGCAGTATTTT. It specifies CASSLPHPGGGVTTDTQYF.

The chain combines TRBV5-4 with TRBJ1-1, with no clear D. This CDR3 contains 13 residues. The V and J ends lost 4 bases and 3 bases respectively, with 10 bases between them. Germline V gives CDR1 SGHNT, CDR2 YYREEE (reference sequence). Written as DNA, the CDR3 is TGTGCCAGCAGCACTGGTACGCACACTGAAGCTTTCTTT. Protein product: CASSTGTHTEAFF.

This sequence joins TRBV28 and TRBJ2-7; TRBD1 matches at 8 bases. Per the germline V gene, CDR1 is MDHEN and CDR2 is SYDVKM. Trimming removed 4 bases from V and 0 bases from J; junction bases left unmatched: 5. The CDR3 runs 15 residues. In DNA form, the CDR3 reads TGTGCCAGCAGTTCCCAGACAGGGGCCTCCTACGAGCAGTACTTC. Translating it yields CASSSQTGASYEQYF.

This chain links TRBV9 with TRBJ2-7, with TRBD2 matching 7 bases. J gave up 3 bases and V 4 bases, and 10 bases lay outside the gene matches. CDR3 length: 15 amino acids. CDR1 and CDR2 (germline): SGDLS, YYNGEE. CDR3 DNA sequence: TGTGCCAGCAGCTCCCCGACTAGCAATGTCTACGAGCAGTACTTC. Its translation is CASSSPTSNVYEQYF.

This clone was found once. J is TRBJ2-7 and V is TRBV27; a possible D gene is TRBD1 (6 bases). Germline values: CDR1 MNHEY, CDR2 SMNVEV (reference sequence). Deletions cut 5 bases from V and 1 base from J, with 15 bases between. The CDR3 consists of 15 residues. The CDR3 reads CASSESWTVSYEQYF. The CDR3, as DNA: TGTGCCAGCAGTGAATCGTGGACAGTTTCCTACGAGCAGTACTTC.

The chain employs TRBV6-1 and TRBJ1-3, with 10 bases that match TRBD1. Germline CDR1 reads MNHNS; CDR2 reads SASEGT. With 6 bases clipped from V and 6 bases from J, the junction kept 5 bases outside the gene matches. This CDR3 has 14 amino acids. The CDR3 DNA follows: TGTGCCAGCAGAGGGACAGGGGTTTCAAACACCATATATTTT. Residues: CASRGTGVSNTIYF.

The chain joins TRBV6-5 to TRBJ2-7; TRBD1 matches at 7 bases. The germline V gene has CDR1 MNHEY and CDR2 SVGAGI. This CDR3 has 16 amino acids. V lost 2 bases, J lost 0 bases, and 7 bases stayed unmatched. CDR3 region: CASSYTGDSRSYEQYF. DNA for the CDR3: TGTGCCAGCAGTTACACTGGGGACAGCCGCTCCTACGAGCAGTACTTC.

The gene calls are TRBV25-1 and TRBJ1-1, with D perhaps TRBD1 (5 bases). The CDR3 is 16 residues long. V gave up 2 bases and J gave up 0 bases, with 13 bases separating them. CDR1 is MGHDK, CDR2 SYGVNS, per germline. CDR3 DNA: TGTGCCAGCAGTGAAATGGAGGGGAGAGTGAACACTGAAGCTTTCTTT. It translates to CASSEMEGRVNTEAFF.

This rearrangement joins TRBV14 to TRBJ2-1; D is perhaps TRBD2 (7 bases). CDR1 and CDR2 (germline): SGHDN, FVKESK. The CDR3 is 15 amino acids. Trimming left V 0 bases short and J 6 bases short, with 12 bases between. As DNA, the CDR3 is TGTGCCAGCAGCCAAGATCAGGGGACTATCAATGAGCAGTTCTTC. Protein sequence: CASSQDQGTINEQFF.

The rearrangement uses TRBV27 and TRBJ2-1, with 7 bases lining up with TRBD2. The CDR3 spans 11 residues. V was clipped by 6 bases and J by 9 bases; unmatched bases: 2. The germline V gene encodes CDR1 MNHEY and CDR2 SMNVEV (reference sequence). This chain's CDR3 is CASRWGGEQFF. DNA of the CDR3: TGTGCCAGCAGGTGGGGGGGTGAGCAGTTCTTC.

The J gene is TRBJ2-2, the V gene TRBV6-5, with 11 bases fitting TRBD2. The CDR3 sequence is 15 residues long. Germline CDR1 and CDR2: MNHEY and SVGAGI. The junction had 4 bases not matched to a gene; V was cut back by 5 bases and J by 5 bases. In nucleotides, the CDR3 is TGTGCCAGCAGTGTACTAGCGGGGGAGACCGGGGAGCTGTTTTTT. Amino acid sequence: CASSVLAGETGELFF.

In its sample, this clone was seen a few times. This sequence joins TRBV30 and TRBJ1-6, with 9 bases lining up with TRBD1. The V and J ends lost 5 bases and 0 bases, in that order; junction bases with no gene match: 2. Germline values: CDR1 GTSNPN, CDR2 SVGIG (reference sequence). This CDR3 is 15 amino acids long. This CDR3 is CAWGTGSSYNSPLHF. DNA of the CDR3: TGTGCCTGGGGGACAGGGAGCTCCTATAATTCACCCCTCCACTTT.

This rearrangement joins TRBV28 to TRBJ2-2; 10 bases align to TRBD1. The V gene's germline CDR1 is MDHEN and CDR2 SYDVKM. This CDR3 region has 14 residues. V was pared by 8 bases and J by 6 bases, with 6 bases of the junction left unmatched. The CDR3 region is CASFRDRGAGELFF. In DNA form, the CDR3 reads TGTGCCAGCTTTCGGGACAGGGGCGCCGGGGAGCTGTTTTTT.

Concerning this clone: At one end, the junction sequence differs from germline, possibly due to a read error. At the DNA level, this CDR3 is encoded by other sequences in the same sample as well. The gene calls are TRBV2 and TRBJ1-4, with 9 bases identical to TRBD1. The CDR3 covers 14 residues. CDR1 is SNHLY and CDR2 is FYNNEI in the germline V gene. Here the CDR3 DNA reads TGTGCCAGCAGTGGACAGGGGGGTAATGAAAAGCTGTTTTTT. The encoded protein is CASSGQGGNEKLFF.

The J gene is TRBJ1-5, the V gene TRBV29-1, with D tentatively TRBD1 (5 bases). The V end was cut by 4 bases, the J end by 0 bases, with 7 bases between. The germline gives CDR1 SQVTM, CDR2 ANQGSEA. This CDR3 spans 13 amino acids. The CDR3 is CSVVGDSNQPQHF. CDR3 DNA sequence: TGCAGCGTTGTAGGGGATAGCAATCAGCCCCAGCATTTT.

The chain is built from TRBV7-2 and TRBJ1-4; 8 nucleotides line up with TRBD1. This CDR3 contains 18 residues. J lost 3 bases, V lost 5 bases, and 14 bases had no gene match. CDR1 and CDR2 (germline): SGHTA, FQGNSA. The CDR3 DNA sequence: TGTGCCAGCAGCCCGGCAGAACAGGGGGAGTGGGCTAATGAAAAACTGTTTTTT. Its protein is CASSPAEQGEWANEKLFF. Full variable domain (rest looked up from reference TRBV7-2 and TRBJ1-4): GAGVSQSPSNKVTEKGKDVELRCDPISGHTALYWYRQSLGQGLEFLIYFQGNSAPDKSGLPSDRFSAERTGGSVSTLTIQRTQQEDSAVYLCASSPAEQGEWANEKLFFGSGTQLSVL.

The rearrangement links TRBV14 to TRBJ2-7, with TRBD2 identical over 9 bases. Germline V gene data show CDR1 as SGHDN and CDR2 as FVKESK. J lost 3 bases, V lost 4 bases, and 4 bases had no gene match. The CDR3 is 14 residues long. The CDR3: CASSLSGSFYEQYF. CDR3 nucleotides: TGTGCCAGCAGCCTTAGCGGGAGCTTCTACGAGCAGTACTTC.

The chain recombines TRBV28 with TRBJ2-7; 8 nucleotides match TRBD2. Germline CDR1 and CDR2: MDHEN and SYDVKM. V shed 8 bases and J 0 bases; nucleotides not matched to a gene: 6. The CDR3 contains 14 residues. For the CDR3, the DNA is TGTGCCAGCCGCAAGCGGGAGAGCTCCTACGAGCAGTACTTC. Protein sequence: CASRKRESSYEQYF.

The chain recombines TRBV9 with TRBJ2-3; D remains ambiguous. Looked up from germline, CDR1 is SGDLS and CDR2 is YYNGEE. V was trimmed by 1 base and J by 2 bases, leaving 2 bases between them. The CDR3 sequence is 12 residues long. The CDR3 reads CASSVHTDTQYF. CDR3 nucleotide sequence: TGTGCCAGCAGCGTACACACAGATACGCAGTATTTT. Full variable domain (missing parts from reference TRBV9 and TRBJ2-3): DSGVTQTPKHLITATGQRVTLRCSPRSGDLSVYWYQQSLDQGLQFLIQYYNGEERAKGNILERFSAQQFPDLHSELNLSSLELGDSALYFCASSVHTDTQYFGPGTRLTVL.

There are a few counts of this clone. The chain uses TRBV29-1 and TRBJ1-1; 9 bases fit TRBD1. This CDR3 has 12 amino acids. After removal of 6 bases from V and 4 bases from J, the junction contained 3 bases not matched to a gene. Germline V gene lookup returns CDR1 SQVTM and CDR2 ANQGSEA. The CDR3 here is CSVQTGGTEAFF. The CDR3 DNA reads TGCAGCGTCCAGACAGGGGGCACTGAAGCTTTCTTT.

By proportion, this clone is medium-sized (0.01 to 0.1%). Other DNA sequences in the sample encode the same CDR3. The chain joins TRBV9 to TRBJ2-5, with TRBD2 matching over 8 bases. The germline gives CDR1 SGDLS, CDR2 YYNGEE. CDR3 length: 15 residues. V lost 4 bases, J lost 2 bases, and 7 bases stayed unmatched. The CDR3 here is CASSPWTSPQETQYF. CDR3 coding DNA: TGTGCCAGCAGCCCTTGGACTAGCCCTCAAGAGACCCAGTACTTC.

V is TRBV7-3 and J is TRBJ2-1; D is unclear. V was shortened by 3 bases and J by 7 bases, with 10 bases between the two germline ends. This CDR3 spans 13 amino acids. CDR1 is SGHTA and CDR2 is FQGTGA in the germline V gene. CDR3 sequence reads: CASSFSIGNEQFF. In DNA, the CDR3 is TGTGCCAGCAGCTTCTCAATCGGGAATGAGCAGTTCTTC.